This T cell receptor (beta chain) was recovered during a study of T cell repertoires in cytomegalovirus infection. Findings of the study overall: HLA-C-restricted CMV-specific TCR beta clonotypes were dominant in the ex vivo response.

Trimming removed 4 bases at V and 12 bases at J, with 15 bases between. The germline V gene encodes CDR1 SGHTA and CDR2 FQGNSA. CDR3 length: 13 residues. MiXCR, applied by TCRdb to the reads, yields one record per CDR3 protein. Here the sample spans hundreds of thousands of distinct CDR3 sequences, roughly 6.5% being singletons. This clonotype was counted at least ten times. As yet, its antigen is unknown. The gene calls are TRBV7-2 and TRBJ1-4; D is unresolved. Sequences were obtained from PBMCs. This TCR was sampled from a human donor in good health (CMV status not recorded). Some clones in this sample may be carry-over from other donors' samples. DNA for the CDR3: TGTGCCAGCAGCTCCTCGGCGCAGTTAGAACTGTTTTTT. It translates to CASSSSAQLELFF.